This T cell receptor beta chain was retrieved from a study of T cells in localized non-small cell lung cancer. Study-wide findings and caveats: The tumor had only one region sequenced, so heterogeneity remains possible. Higher blood T cell density went with longer overall survival.

TCRdb's copy holds only in-frame clones and misses some; the assay was immunoSEQ multiplex PCR. Of some 90,000 clones in the sample, about 87% were seen once. Of note for this clone: Its matching antigen is unknown.

The CDR3 length is 12 residues. Germline values: CDR1 LNHNV, CDR2 YYDKDF (reference sequence). Trimming took off 3 bases at V and 9 bases at J, with 11 bases between the two ends. The receptor was isolated from a man between 40 and 70 years old with stage I squamous cell lung carcinoma. The gene calls are TRBV15 and TRBJ2-5; D is unresolved. The sample in question was peripheral blood, obtained before any cancer treatment. The CDR3 protein is CATSSLAASQYF. The CDR3 DNA reads as TGTGCCACCAGCAGTCTGGCGGCCTCCCAGTACTTC.